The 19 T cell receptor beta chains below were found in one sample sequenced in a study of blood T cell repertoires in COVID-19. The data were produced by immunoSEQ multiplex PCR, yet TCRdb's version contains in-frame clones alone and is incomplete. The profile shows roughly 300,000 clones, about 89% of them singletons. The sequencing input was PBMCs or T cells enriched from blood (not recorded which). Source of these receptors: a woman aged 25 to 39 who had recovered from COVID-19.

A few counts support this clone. CDR3 nucleotides: TGTGCCTGGAGTAGAACAGGCAACAATCAGCCCCAGCATTTT. This encodes CAWSRTGNNQPQHF. V is TRBV30 and J is TRBJ1-5; TRBD1 might be the D (5 bases). Trimming left V 2 bases short and J 3 bases short, with 11 bases between. The CDR3 contains 14 residues. Germline lookup yields CDR1 GTSNPN and CDR2 SVGIG (reference sequence).

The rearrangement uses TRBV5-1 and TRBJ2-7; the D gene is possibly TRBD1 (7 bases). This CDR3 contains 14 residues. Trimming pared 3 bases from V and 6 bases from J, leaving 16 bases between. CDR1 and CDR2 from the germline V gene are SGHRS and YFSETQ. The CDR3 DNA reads TGCGCCAGCAGCTGGACAGGTGGGGGGCGCGAGCAGTACTTC. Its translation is CASSWTGGGREQYF.

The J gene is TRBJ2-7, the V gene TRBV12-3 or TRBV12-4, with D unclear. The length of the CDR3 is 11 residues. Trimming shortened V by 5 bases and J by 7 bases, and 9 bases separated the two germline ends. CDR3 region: CASSPSIEQYF. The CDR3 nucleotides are TGTGCCAGCAGTCCATCTATAGAGCAGTACTTC.

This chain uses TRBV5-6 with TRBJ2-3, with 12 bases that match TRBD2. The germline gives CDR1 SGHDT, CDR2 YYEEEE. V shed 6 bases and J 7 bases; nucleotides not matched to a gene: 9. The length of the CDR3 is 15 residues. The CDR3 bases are TGTGCCAGCACCGTACTAGCGGGGGGTAGGCATACGCAGTATTTT. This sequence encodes CASTVLAGGRHTQYF.

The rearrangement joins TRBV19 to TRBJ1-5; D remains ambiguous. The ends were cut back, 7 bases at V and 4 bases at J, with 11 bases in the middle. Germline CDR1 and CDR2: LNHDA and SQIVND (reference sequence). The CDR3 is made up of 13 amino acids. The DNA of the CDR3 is TGTGCCAGTACCCCTAGTCGTAATCAGCCCCAGCATTTT. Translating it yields CASTPSRNQPQHF.

The CDR3 here is CASSLHFSNQPQHF. The CDR3 nucleotides are TGTGCCAGCAGCTTACACTTTAGCAATCAGCCCCAGCATTTT. The chain recombines TRBV7-2 with TRBJ1-5; D gene ambiguous. Germline-derived CDR1 and CDR2 are SGHTA and FQGNSA. The CDR3 sequence is 14 residues long. Between the trimmed V and J ends, which lost 2 bases and 0 bases, there was a span of 5 bases.

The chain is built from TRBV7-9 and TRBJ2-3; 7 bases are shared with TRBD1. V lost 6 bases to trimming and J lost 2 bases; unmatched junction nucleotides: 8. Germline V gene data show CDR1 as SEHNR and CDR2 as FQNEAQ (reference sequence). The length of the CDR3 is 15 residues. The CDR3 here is CASRRRTGLTDTQYF. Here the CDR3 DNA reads TGTGCCAGCAGACGACGGACAGGACTCACAGATACGCAGTATTTT.

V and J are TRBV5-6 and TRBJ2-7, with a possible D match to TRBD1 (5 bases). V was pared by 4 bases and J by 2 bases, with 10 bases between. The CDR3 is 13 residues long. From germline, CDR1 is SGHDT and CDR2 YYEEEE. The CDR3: CASSNRSPYEQYF. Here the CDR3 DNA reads TGTGCCAGCAGCAACAGGAGTCCCTACGAGCAGTACTTC.

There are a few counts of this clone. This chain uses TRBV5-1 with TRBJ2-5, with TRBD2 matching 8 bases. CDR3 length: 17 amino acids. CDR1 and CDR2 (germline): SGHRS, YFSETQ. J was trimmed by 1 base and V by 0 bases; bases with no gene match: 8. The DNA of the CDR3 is TGCGCCAGCAGCTTGGCCGGACGCGGGGGGTTCCAAGAGACCCAGTACTTC. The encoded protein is CASSLAGRGGFQETQYF. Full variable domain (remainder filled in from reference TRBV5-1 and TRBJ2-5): KAGVTQTPRYLIKTRGQQVTLSCSPISGHRSVSWYQQTPGQGLQFLFEYFSETQRNKGNFPGRFSGRQFSNSRSEMNVSTLELGDSALYLCASSLAGRGGFQETQYFGPGTRLLVL.

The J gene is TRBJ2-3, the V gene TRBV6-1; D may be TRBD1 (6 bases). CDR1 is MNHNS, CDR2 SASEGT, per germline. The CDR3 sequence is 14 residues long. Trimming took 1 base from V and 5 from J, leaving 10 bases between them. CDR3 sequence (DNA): TGTGCCAGCAGTGAAGTGGGGGCGGGAGATACGCAGTATTTT. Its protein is CASSEVGAGDTQYF.

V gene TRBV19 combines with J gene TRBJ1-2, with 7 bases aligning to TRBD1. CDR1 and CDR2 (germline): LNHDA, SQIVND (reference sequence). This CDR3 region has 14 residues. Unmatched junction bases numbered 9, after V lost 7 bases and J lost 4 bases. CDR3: CASTKRGDSYGYTF. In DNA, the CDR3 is TGTGCCAGTACCAAAAGGGGGGACAGCTATGGCTACACCTTC.

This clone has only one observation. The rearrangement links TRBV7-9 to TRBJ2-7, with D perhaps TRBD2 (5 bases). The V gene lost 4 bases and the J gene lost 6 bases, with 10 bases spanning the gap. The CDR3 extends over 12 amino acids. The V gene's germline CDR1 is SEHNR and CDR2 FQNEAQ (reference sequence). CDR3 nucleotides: TGTGCCAGCAGCTCCGGGATTTCCGAGCAGTACTTC. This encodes CASSSGISEQYF.

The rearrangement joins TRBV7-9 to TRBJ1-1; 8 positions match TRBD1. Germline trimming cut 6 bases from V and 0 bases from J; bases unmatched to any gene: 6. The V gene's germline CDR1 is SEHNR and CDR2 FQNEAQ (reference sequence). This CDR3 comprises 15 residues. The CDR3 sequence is CASSRQGSMNTEAFF. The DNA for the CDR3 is TGTGCCAGCAGTCGACAGGGGTCGATGAACACTGAAGCTTTCTTT.

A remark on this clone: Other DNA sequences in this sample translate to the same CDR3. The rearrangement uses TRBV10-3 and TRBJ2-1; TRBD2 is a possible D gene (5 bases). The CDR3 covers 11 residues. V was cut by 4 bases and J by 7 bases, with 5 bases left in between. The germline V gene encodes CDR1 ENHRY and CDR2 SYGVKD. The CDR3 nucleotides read TGTGCCATCAGTGCGGGGAATGAGCAGTTCTTC. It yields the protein CAISAGNEQFF.

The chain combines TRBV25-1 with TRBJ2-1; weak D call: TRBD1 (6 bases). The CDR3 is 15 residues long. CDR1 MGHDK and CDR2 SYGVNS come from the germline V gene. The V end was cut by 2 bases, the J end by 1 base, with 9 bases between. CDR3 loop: CASSETGYSYNEQFF. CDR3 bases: TGTGCCAGCAGTGAAACAGGGTATTCCTACAATGAGCAGTTCTTC.

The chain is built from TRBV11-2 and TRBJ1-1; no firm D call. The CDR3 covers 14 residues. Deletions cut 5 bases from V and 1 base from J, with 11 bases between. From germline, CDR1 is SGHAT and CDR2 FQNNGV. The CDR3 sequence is CASSVTPGNTEAFF. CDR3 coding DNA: TGTGCCAGCAGCGTAACCCCGGGGAACACTGAAGCTTTCTTT.

CDR3 loop: CASSMTPGRGRITGELFF. In DNA, the CDR3 is TGTGCCAGTAGTATGACTCCCGGCAGGGGAAGGATTACCGGGGAGCTGTTTTTT. The rearrangement joins TRBV19 to TRBJ2-2, with a weak D call TRBD1 (6 bases). Germline-derived CDR1 and CDR2 are LNHDA and SQIVND (reference sequence). The CDR3 is 18 residues long. Trimming left V 3 bases short and J 5 bases short, with 22 bases between.

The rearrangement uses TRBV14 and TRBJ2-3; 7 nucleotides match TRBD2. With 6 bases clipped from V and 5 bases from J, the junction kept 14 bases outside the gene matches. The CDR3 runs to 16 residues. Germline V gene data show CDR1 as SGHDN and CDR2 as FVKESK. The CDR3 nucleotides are TGTGCCAGCAGTCAGTGGGGGGGTCAACCCGGAGATACGCAGTATTTT. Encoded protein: CASSQWGGQPGDTQYF.

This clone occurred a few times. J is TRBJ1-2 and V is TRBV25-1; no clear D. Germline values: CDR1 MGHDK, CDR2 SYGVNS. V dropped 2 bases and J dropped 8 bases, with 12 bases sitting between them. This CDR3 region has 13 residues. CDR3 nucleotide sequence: TGTGCCAGCAGTGAACAACTAGGTCGGGGCTACACCTTC. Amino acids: CASSEQLGRGYTF.